The 25 T cell receptor beta chains presented below share a single source sample, sequenced in a study of identical twins. TCRdb reprocessed the 5' RACE reads with MiXCR, giving one entry per CDR3 protein. The sample consists of 1,800,000 or so distinct CDR3 sequences, about 30% of them appearing once. The sequencing input was cord blood. These receptors originate from a newborn girl in good health.

This clonotype has just one count. This chain uses TRBV7-2 with TRBJ2-3; no clear D. V lost 4 bases, J lost 4 bases, and 9 bases lay in between. The CDR3 covers 13 residues. The germline gives CDR1 SGHTA, CDR2 FQGNSA. The chain's CDR3 is CASSYPGSDTQYF. The CDR3 nucleotides are TGTGCCAGCAGCTACCCCGGGTCAGATACGCAGTATTTT. The variable domain in full, completed from reference TRBV7-2 and TRBJ2-3, reads GAGVSQSPSNKVTEKGKDVELRCDPISGHTALYWYRQSLGQGLEFLIYFQGNSAPDKSGLPSDRFSAERTGGSVSTLTIQRTQQEDSAVYLCASSYPGSDTQYFGPGTRLTVL.

This clonotype has only a few counts. J is TRBJ2-7 and V is TRBV5-1; a possible D gene is TRBD2 (5 bases). This CDR3 has 12 residues. Germline CDR1 and CDR2: SGHRS and YFSETQ. Trimming shortened V by 3 bases and J by 4 bases, and 8 bases separated the two germline ends. The CDR3 is CASSSDWYEQYF. As DNA, the CDR3 is TGCGCCAGCAGCTCGGACTGGTACGAGCAGTACTTC.

This clonotype has just a few counts. The chain links TRBV11-2 to TRBJ2-3; weak D call: TRBD2 (6 bases). CDR3 length: 15 amino acids. CDR1 is SGHAT and CDR2 is FQNNGV in the germline V gene. V lost 5 bases, J lost 5 bases, and 17 bases lay in between. CDR3 coding DNA: TGTGCCAGCAGCCCCCTCGGGGACTCGATAGATACGCAGTATTTT. Protein product: CASSPLGDSIDTQYF.

The count of this clonotype is one. The chain couples TRBV6-6 to TRBJ2-1; D may be TRBD1 or TRBD2 (5 bases each). With the DNA end fitting TRBJ2-7 better, the J assignment may be wrong. The CDR3 covers 17 residues. Looked up from germline, CDR1 is MNHNY and CDR2 is SVGAGI (reference sequence). In DNA form, the CDR3 reads TGTGCCAGCAGAGGACGGTCCGGGACGGGCTCCTACAATGAGCAGTACTTC. Protein sequence: CASRGRSGTGSYNEQYF.

The rearrangement links TRBV4-1 to TRBJ2-5; D might be TRBD1 or TRBD2, each matching 5 bases. The CDR3 is 18 amino acids. V lost 2 bases and J 2 bases, leaving 21 bases between the germline ends. Germline V gives CDR1 MGHRA, CDR2 YSYEKL. The CDR3 is CASSQIASRGPSQETQYF. In nucleotides, the CDR3 is TGCGCCAGCAGCCAAATTGCGTCCCGGGGACCATCACAAGAGACCCAGTACTTC.

This clonotype was seen only a few times. The rearrangement links TRBV4-1 to TRBJ1-1; 7 bases agree with TRBD1. The trim removed 3 bases at V and 3 bases at J, leaving 7 bases unmatched. CDR1 MGHRA and CDR2 YSYEKL come from the germline V gene. The CDR3 has 15 amino acids. The CDR3: CASSQEGQTDTEAFF. The CDR3 nucleotides are TGCGCCAGCAGCCAGGAGGGACAGACAGACACTGAAGCTTTCTTT.

CDR3 region: CASSPLWGLRTDTQYF. CDR3 DNA: TGTGCCAGCAGCCCACTTTGGGGATTACGCACAGATACGCAGTATTTT. This chain uses TRBV14 with TRBJ2-3; D gene unclear. Germline loops: CDR1 SGHDN, CDR2 FVKESK. V shed 4 bases and J shed 1 base, with 15 bases lying between them. This CDR3 region has 16 residues.

The chain uses TRBV4-2 and TRBJ2-1; 13 bases match TRBD2. Germline CDR1 is LGHNA and CDR2 is YNFKEQ. V trimming: 0 bases; J trimming: 7 bases; junction bases outside the gene matches: 6. This CDR3 has 17 residues. DNA of the CDR3: TGTGCCAGCAGCCAAGATCAGGGGACTAGCGGGGAGAATGAGCAGTTCTTC. It encodes CASSQDQGTSGENEQFF.

CDR3 loop: CASSLGARGEQYF. The CDR3 DNA follows: TGTGCCAGCAGTTTAGGGGCTAGGGGGGAGCAGTACTTC. This chain uses TRBV28 with TRBJ2-5, with D perhaps assigned TRBD1 or TRBD2 (6 bases each). The CDR3 loop spans 13 amino acids. V was shortened by 2 bases and J by 11 bases, with 15 bases between the two germline ends. From germline, CDR1 is MDHEN and CDR2 SYDVKM.

The gene calls are TRBV3-1 and TRBJ2-5, with 8 bases lining up with TRBD2. The tail of the sequence fits TRBJ2-7 better, so the J call may be wrong. Germline V CDR1 and CDR2: LGHDT, YNNKEL (reference sequence). This CDR3 contains 15 residues. CDR3 amino acids: CASSQGSSGNYEQYF. Here the CDR3 DNA reads TGTGCCAGCAGCCAAGGAAGTAGCGGGAACTACGAGCAGTACTTC.

The chain joins TRBV5-1 to TRBJ2-7; 7 bases match TRBD1. The CDR3 runs 15 residues. Trimming took 0 bases from V and 4 from J; bases not matched to a gene: 7. Germline V gives CDR1 SGHRS, CDR2 YFSETQ. The DNA for the CDR3 is TGCGCCAGCAGCTTGGCCTCGGGACAGCCGTACGAGCAGTACTTC. Residues: CASSLASGQPYEQYF.

The genes are TRBV2 and TRBJ1-2; D perhaps matches TRBD1 (5 bases). The CDR3 consists of 13 residues. Per the germline V gene, CDR1 is SNHLY and CDR2 is FYNNEI. In DNA form, the CDR3 reads TGTGCTTCTATTGGGTCCGGGGGATATGGCTACACCTTC. Its translation: CASIGSGGYGYTF.

To note about this clonotype: A single base separates this from a much larger clone, so it may be a read error. J is TRBJ2-5 and V is TRBV28; the match to TRBD2 covers 10 bases. Germline V gene sequence: CDR1 MDHEN, CDR2 SYDVKM. V dropped 6 bases and J dropped 11; count of bases not matched to a gene: 15. The CDR3 is 15 amino acids. For the CDR3, the DNA is TGTGCCAGCAGCCGGACTAGCGGCGGAGACAATGAGCAGTACTTC. Protein product: CASSRTSGGDNEQYF.

As for this clonotype: One base away lies a much larger clone, so this may be a sequencing read error. The chain has TRBV4-2 and TRBJ1-2; TRBD1 is a possible D gene (5 bases). Germline loops: CDR1 LGHNA, CDR2 YNFKEQ. The V gene lost 1 base and the J gene lost 0 bases, with 18 bases spanning the gap. The length of the CDR3 is 18 residues. The CDR3 coding sequence is TGTGCCAGCAGCCAAGTAGCCCTACAGGCCTCCTCTAACTATGGCTACACCTTC. Protein sequence: CASSQVALQASSNYGYTF.

In this sample, this clonotype turned up once. At one end the junction does not follow the germline gene, possibly because of a read error. The chain recombines TRBV10-3 with TRBJ2-1; TRBD2 aligns across 9 bases. The V gene's germline CDR1 is ENHRY and CDR2 SYGVKD. The CDR3 runs 16 residues. The CDR3 nucleotides are TGTGCCGTCAGTGAGTCGGGAGCGGGGGGATACAATGAGCAGTTCTTC. Protein product: CAVSESGAGGYNEQFF.

The rearrangement uses TRBV4-2 and TRBJ2-7; 13 bases are shared with TRBD2. CDR3 length: 18 amino acids. V was clipped by 4 bases and J by 3 bases; unmatched bases: 12. Germline-derived CDR1 and CDR2 are LGHNA and YNFKEQ. The CDR3 coding sequence is TGTGCCAGCAGCCCAACTAGCGGGAGGGCCCCCCGGAGCTACGAGCAGTACTTC. Translating it yields CASSPTSGRAPRSYEQYF.

This clonotype was seen more than once but under ten times. At one end the junction does not follow the germline gene, possibly because of a read error. The CDR3: CSARADTYSNQPQHF. The CDR3 coding sequence is TGCAGTGCGAGAGCCGACACCTATAGCAATCAGCCCCAGCATTTT. V and J are TRBV20-1 and TRBJ1-5; D is uncertain. The CDR3 is 15 residues long. The germline V gene has CDR1 DFQATT and CDR2 SNEGSKA (reference sequence).

The table lists this clonotype with many counts. The rearrangement uses TRBV7-2 and TRBJ2-1; possible D gene TRBD1, 5 bases. The CDR3 consists of 13 residues. Germline CDR1 is SGHTA and CDR2 is FQGNSA. Trimming took off 5 bases at V and 4 bases at J, with 9 bases between the two ends. The CDR3 is CASSTTGYNEQFF. The CDR3 DNA reads TGTGCCAGCAGCACCACAGGATACAATGAGCAGTTCTTC.

This clonotype occurred a few times. The rearrangement joins TRBV9 to TRBJ2-3; D uncertain. V was pared by 4 bases and J by 5 bases, with 17 bases between. The germline V gene encodes CDR1 SGDLS and CDR2 YYNGEE. The CDR3 consists of 15 residues. The CDR3 reads CASSPRFGGRDTQYF. As DNA, the CDR3 is TGTGCCAGCAGCCCCCGCTTTGGTGGCAGAGATACGCAGTATTTT.

This clonotype occurred many times. The junction does not match germline at one end; this may be a read error. The chain couples TRBV29-1 to TRBJ2-1; perhaps TRBD2 as D (6 bases). Germline V gene data show CDR1 as SQVTM and CDR2 as ANQGSEA. The CDR3 spans 14 residues. CDR3 bases: TGTAGCGAAGGCGGGGACCGAGAGCTCAATGAGCAGTTCTTC. It codes for CSEGGDRELNEQFF.

For this clonotype: Being one base from a much bigger clone, this may be a read error. Because it lacks the conserved phenylalanine or tryptophan at the end, this CDR3 is likely a read error. The rearrangement links TRBV12-3 or TRBV12-4 to TRBJ2-7, with 12 bases identical to TRBD2. There are 14 residues in the CDR3. Trimming at V came to 6 bases and at J to 2 bases, leaving 2 bases not matched to a gene. The DNA for the CDR3 is TGTGCCAGCAGGGCTAGCGGGGGGGCCTACGAGCAGTACTTA. This sequence encodes CASRASGGAYEQYL.

The genes are TRBV6-5 and TRBJ1-3, with D uncertain. The CDR3 spans 12 residues. V was trimmed by 11 bases and J by 7 bases, leaving 15 bases between them. Looked up from germline, CDR1 is MNHEY and CDR2 is SVGAGI. The CDR3 sequence is CAVVTEVNTIYF. The CDR3 DNA follows: TGTGCCGTCGTAACCGAAGTGAACACCATATATTTT.

The chain has TRBV6-2 or TRBV6-3 and TRBJ2-7; D call uncertain. Germline V gene data show CDR1 as MNHEY and CDR2 as SVGEGT. The CDR3 length is 12 residues. The ends were cut back, 10 bases at V and 6 bases at J, with 16 bases in the middle. The DNA for the CDR3 is TGTGCCATCCTACTCGCGCCCGGCGAGCAGTACTTC. Translation: CAILLAPGEQYF.

Remarks on this clonotype: One end of the junction varies from germline; a read error may be responsible. This chain uses TRBV7-2 with TRBJ1-5; D call uncertain. This CDR3 has 15 residues. Germline CDR1 reads SGHTA; CDR2 reads FQGNSA. CDR3 sequence (DNA): TGTGCCAGCGGCTTAGTGGGGAATGGCAATCAGCCCCAGCATTTT. Its translation: CASGLVGNGNQPQHF.

The chain carries TRBV10-3 and TRBJ1-5; D might be TRBD1 (6 bases). The CDR3 contains 13 residues. Trimming left V 4 bases short and J 7 bases short, with 11 bases between. Per the germline V gene, CDR1 is ENHRY and CDR2 is SYGVKD. The CDR3 DNA is TGTGCCATCAGTGGCCGGGACAACCAGCCCCAGCATTTT. It is translated as CAISGRDNQPQHF.